The 18 T cell receptor beta chains presented below share a single source sample, sequenced in a study of T-cell reconstitution after alpha-beta-depleted transplantation in children (dated by TCRdb to the mid-2010s). What the treatment or condition label conveys for this sample: allogeneic hematopoietic cell transplantation with graft depleted of TCRalphabeta T cells and CD19 B cells. The method was PCR. For sequencing, an Illumina HiSeq 2500 was employed. To normalize quantification of the TCRbeta repertoire, the TCR libraries were built with molecular barcoding that relied on unique molecular identifiers. TCRdb reprocessing: public reads trimmed at Q25 with fastp, clones called with MiXCR, in-frame beta chains kept. Identical CDR3 proteins give one entry, which carries the most common genes and DNA. The sample contains some 310,000 distinct CDR3 sequences, around 25% of them found a single time. Approximately 11% of the sample belongs to the ten largest clones.

This material consisted of PBMCs, mostly from graft donor cells, taken 180 days after TCRalphabeta/CD19-depleted stem cell transplant. Every receptor here comes from a male patient between 5 and 17 years old who had a stem cell transplant for acute lymphoblastic leukemia, so the T cells may come from the graft donor.

The chain has TRBV27 and TRBJ2-2; D uncertain. CDR1 is MNHEY, CDR2 SMNVEV, per germline (reference sequence). The V end was cut by 5 bases, the J end by 4 bases, with 14 bases between. The length of the CDR3 is 15 residues. CDR3 DNA: TGTGCCAGCAGTCCCTTTTGGGCTGGCACCGGGGAGCTGTTTTTT. This sequence encodes CASSPFWAGTGELFF.

The table lists this clonotype with a few counts. The chain employs TRBV20-1 and TRBJ2-3, with unresolved D. V lost 2 bases and J lost 3, with 15 bases in between. The CDR3 covers 15 residues. Germline V CDR1 and CDR2: DFQATT, SNEGSKA (reference sequence). CDR3 protein: CSARRATHGTDTQYF. CDR3 nucleotides: TGCAGTGCTAGAAGGGCCACCCACGGGACAGATACGCAGTATTTT.

In its sample, this clonotype was seen a few times. The V call is TRBV6-6, the J call TRBJ1-2; no clear D gene. The germline V gene has CDR1 MNHNY and CDR2 SVGAGI (reference sequence). The V end lost 2 bases, the J end lost 8 bases, and 6 bases lay between the germline ends. The CDR3 spans 11 residues. The CDR3 DNA follows: TGTGCCAGCAGTTACCGCCGAGGCTACACCTTC. Its protein is CASSYRRGYTF.

This clonotype showed up just a few times. This chain links TRBV11-2 with TRBJ2-7, with TRBD1 as a possible D gene (6 bases). Germline V lookup: CDR1 SGHAT, CDR2 FQNNGV. The CDR3 length is 14 residues. V shed 1 base and J shed 3 bases, with 10 bases lying between them. The DNA of the CDR3 is TGTGCCAGCAGCTTAGGGGGGCTTGGCTACGAGCAGTACTTC. Its translation is CASSLGGLGYEQYF.

The chain is built from TRBV5-1 and TRBJ2-5, with D unresolved. V lost 0 bases, J lost 5 bases, and 11 bases lay in between. The CDR3 has 14 residues. CDR1 SGHRS and CDR2 YFSETQ come from the germline V gene. In DNA form, the CDR3 reads TGCGCCAGCAGCTTGGATGGCCTCCTGGAGACCCAGTACTTC. It codes for CASSLDGLLETQYF.

This rearrangement joins TRBV12-3 or TRBV12-4 to TRBJ2-4; 11 bases agree with TRBD1. This CDR3 comprises 14 residues. V lost 3 bases, J lost 8 bases, and 3 bases stayed unmatched. The CDR3 DNA reads as TGTGCCAGCAGTTTTGGGACAGGGGGGTACATTCAGTACTTC. Amino acids: CASSFGTGGYIQYF.

The chain joins TRBV20-1 to TRBJ1-2; D remains ambiguous. Per germline, CDR1 DFQATT and CDR2 SNEGSKA (reference sequence). This CDR3 has 13 residues. V dropped 3 bases and J dropped 0 bases, with 8 bases sitting between them. CDR3 region: CSASKGPNYGYTF. The CDR3 DNA sequence: TGCAGTGCTAGCAAGGGCCCTAACTATGGCTACACCTTC.

This clonotype was detected a few times. The genes are TRBV28 and TRBJ1-1; the D is unclear. V was trimmed by 6 bases and J by 0 bases, leaving 20 bases between them. CDR1 and CDR2 from the germline V gene are MDHEN and SYDVKM. This CDR3 region has 17 residues. In DNA, the CDR3 is TGTGCCAGCAGCTTAATTCGAGGGATTTACATGAACACTGAAGCTTTCTTT. It encodes CASSLIRGIYMNTEAFF.

The chain uses TRBV5-5 and TRBJ2-5; no definite D call. CDR3 length: 15 residues. The V end was cut by 6 bases, the J end by 2 bases, with 17 bases between. Germline-derived CDR1 and CDR2 are SGHKS and YYEKEE (reference sequence). The CDR3 bases are TGTGCCAGCATCCCCCTGCGCCAGTATCAAGAGACCCAGTACTTC. It encodes CASIPLRQYQETQYF. The full variable domain, with the rest looked up from reference TRBV5-5 and TRBJ2-5, is DAGVTQSPTHLIKTRGQQVTLRCSPISGHKSVSWYQQVLGQGPQFIFQYYEKEERGRGNFPDRFSARQFPNYSSELNVNALLLGDSALYLCASIPLRQYQETQYFGPGTRLLVL.

This chain's CDR3 is CASGRQSSYNEQFF. For the CDR3, the DNA is TGTGCCAGCGGTCGACAGAGCTCCTACAATGAGCAGTTCTTC. The chain has TRBV7-9 and TRBJ2-1, with a possible D match to TRBD1 (5 bases). Trimming took 8 bases from V and 0 from J, leaving 11 bases between them. Germline V lookup: CDR1 SEHNR, CDR2 FQNEAQ (reference sequence). The CDR3 sequence is 14 residues long.

The chain joins TRBV27 to TRBJ1-5; D not resolved. V shed 3 bases and J shed 5 bases, with 2 bases lying between them. The length of the CDR3 is 11 residues. Germline V gives CDR1 MNHEY, CDR2 SMNVEV (reference sequence). DNA for the CDR3: TGTGCCAGCAGTTTGTATCAGCCCCAGCATTTT. This encodes CASSLYQPQHF.

This clonotype has just a few counts. The V and J genes are TRBV20-1 and TRBJ1-2; 9 positions agree with TRBD1. The CDR3 has 17 amino acids. Germline CDR1 DFQATT, CDR2 SNEGSKA (reference sequence). Trimming took 6 bases from V and 4 from J; bases not matched to a gene: 18. CDR3 protein: CSARGTGSRGGVYGYTF. Here the CDR3 DNA reads TGCAGTGCGAGGGGGACAGGGTCAAGGGGAGGGGTCTATGGCTACACCTTC.

Comment on this clonotype: One end of the junction varies from germline; a read error may be responsible. In DNA form, the CDR3 reads TGTGCCAGTAGTATAGACAGGTCTACGGGAGCTTTCTTC. Protein: CASSIDRSTGAFF. This chain links TRBV19 with TRBJ1-1; D gene uncertain. The germline V gene has CDR1 LNHDA and CDR2 SQIVND (reference sequence). The CDR3 extends over 13 amino acids.

The chain joins TRBV7-8 to TRBJ2-7; D is perhaps TRBD1 or TRBD2 (5 bases each). The V gene lost 6 bases and the J gene lost 1 base, with 19 bases spanning the gap. CDR3 length: 16 amino acids. The V gene's germline CDR1 is SGHVS and CDR2 FQNEAQ. The CDR3: CASSPTRGVISYEQYF. The CDR3 nucleotides are TGTGCCAGCAGTCCGACAAGAGGGGTTATATCCTACGAGCAGTACTTC.

Only a few counts were recorded for this clonotype. The chain recombines TRBV12-3 or TRBV12-4 with TRBJ2-7; 9 bases are a match to TRBD1. There are 12 residues in the CDR3. The trim removed 5 bases at V and 9 bases at J, leaving 5 bases unmatched. For the CDR3, the DNA is TGTGCCAGCAGTCCCCGGGACAGGGTGCAGTACTTC. Protein product: CASSPRDRVQYF.

This clonotype occurred a few times. The gene calls are TRBV24-1 and TRBJ2-1; 9 bases fit TRBD2. This CDR3 region has 15 residues. Per germline, CDR1 KGHDR and CDR2 SFDVKD. Unmatched junction bases numbered 8, after V lost 3 bases and J lost 9 bases. In nucleotides, the CDR3 is TGTGCCACCAGTGATATTAGCGGGAGTTCGGGTGAGCAGTTCTTC. Translation gives CATSDISGSSGEQFF.

The gene calls are TRBV27 and TRBJ2-1; 7 bases are shared with TRBD1. The CDR3 covers 17 residues. Germline V CDR1 and CDR2: MNHEY, SMNVEV (reference sequence). The V gene end was trimmed by 2 bases and the J gene end by 10 bases; junction bases not matched to a gene: 17. In DNA form, the CDR3 reads TGTGCCAGCAGTTTAGTTCTACCCACCCGGGACAGAATCGAGCAGTTCTTC. Protein: CASSLVLPTRDRIEQFF.

This chain uses TRBV2 with TRBJ2-1; maybe TRBD1 (5 bases). The CDR3 totals 14 residues. V lost 6 bases to trimming and J lost 7 bases, with 16 bases between them. CDR1 is SNHLY and CDR2 is FYNNEI in the germline V gene. CDR3 region: CASRKGLGSNEQFF. In DNA form, the CDR3 reads TGTGCCAGCAGGAAGGGGCTGGGGTCTAATGAGCAGTTCTTC.